The 8 T cell receptor beta chains presented below share a single source sample, sequenced in a study of T cell responses to AZD1222 COVID-19 vaccine. Measured with immunoSEQ multiplex PCR; TCRdb has only the in-frame clones, and not every one. The table lists around 100,000 clones, 80% to 95% of them singletons. Material: peripheral blood, obtained on day 0 of AZD1222 vaccination. Receptors originate from an adult in good health.

This rearrangement joins TRBV19 to TRBJ1-1; possible D gene TRBD1, 5 bases. V shed 6 bases and J shed 0 bases, with 11 bases lying between them. CDR3 length: 14 amino acids. The V gene's germline CDR1 is LNHDA and CDR2 SQIVND (reference sequence). CDR3 region: CASSWDGLNTEAFF. The CDR3 nucleotides read TGTGCCAGTAGCTGGGACGGCCTGAACACTGAAGCTTTCTTT.

The genes are TRBV25-1 and TRBJ2-2; no firm D call. From germline, CDR1 is MGHDK and CDR2 SYGVNS. V was clipped by 8 bases and J by 0 bases, with 10 bases between them. This CDR3 region has 14 residues. CDR3 protein: CASRGYANTGELFF. CDR3 sequence (DNA): TGTGCCAGCCGAGGCTACGCGAACACCGGGGAGCTGTTTTTT.

This clone has a single count. The chain uses TRBV6-5 and TRBJ1-1; no definite D call. Germline V gene data show CDR1 as MNHEY and CDR2 as SVGAGI. This CDR3 is 14 amino acids long. V dropped 6 bases and J dropped 0 bases, with 11 bases sitting between them. The CDR3 is CASSPGRVNTEAFF. Here the CDR3 DNA reads TGTGCCAGCAGCCCGGGTAGGGTGAACACTGAAGCTTTCTTT.

The V gene is TRBV28, the J gene TRBJ2-4, with D possibly being TRBD2 (6 bases). The CDR3 extends over 13 amino acids. Germline V CDR1 and CDR2: MDHEN, SYDVKM. V was cut by 5 bases and J by 8 bases, with 13 bases left in between. The CDR3 DNA reads TGTGCCAGCAGTATGGGGGGAGAGGACATTCAGTACTTC. Protein product: CASSMGGEDIQYF.

V is TRBV7-6 and J is TRBJ1-1, with D perhaps TRBD1 (6 bases). Germline V gene lookup returns CDR1 SGHVS and CDR2 FNYEAQ. V lost 8 bases, J lost 5 bases, and 12 bases lay in between. CDR3 size: 12 residues. The CDR3 region has the DNA TGTGCCAGCGGGGGGCATGGTACTGAAGCTTTCTTT. Translation: CASGGHGTEAFF.

This sequence joins TRBV7-9 and TRBJ2-2; D gene ambiguous. The CDR3 contains 16 residues. The V end lost 8 bases, the J end lost 0 bases, and 16 bases lay between the germline ends. Germline values: CDR1 SEHNR, CDR2 FQNEAQ (reference sequence). CDR3 sequence reads: CASHRVTVANTGELFF. The CDR3 DNA reads as TGTGCCAGCCATAGAGTCACAGTAGCGAACACCGGGGAGCTGTTTTTT.

The chain recombines TRBV3-1 (or the pseudogene TRBV3-2) with TRBJ2-2; D is possibly TRBD1 (5 bases). This CDR3 has 17 residues. V was clipped by 0 bases and J by 5 bases, with 16 bases between them. CDR1 and CDR2 (germline): LGHDT, YNNKEL (reference sequence). CDR3 loop: CASSQDEVTDLTGELFF. The DNA for the CDR3 is TGTGCCAGCAGCCAAGATGAGGTGACAGATCTAACCGGGGAGCTGTTTTTT.

This clone turned up a few times. The chain joins TRBV5-1 to TRBJ2-7; unclear D gene. In germline, CDR1 is SGHRS, CDR2 YFSETQ. The CDR3 extends over 13 amino acids. Trimming removed 3 bases at V and 4 bases at J, with 11 bases between. CDR3 in amino acids: CASSSIASYEQYF. Written as DNA, the CDR3 is TGCGCCAGCAGCTCCATAGCAAGTTACGAGCAGTACTTC.